This TCR beta chain is drawn from a study of blood T cell repertoires in COVID-19. Study at large: Samples of COVID-19 (acute and convalescent) were obtained from the United States, Italy and Spain. Sources were T cells, B-cell-depleted T cells, or PBMCs; the material itself was cDNA or gDNA.

Repertoires were generated with immunoSEQ multiplex PCR, while TCRdb's copy carries only in-frame clones and drops some. This sample yields some 180,000 clones, of which roughly 90% are seen a single time; roughly 20% belongs to the top ten. This clone is a singleton in its sample. V shed 4 bases and J 3 bases; nucleotides not matched to a gene: 4. The CDR3 totals 15 residues. CDR1 and CDR2 (germline): SGHVS, FQNEAQ. This chain connects TRBV7-8 to TRBJ2-7, with 12 bases matching TRBD2. Input material: peripheral blood. The sequence was collected from a man between 65 and 80 years old with active or convalescent COVID-19. CDR3: CASSWRTSGIYEQYF. The CDR3 nucleotides read TGTGCCAGCAGCTGGCGGACTAGCGGGATCTACGAGCAGTACTTC.